A selection of T cell receptor beta chains follows, all from one sample in a study of CD8+CD57+ T cells in acquired aplastic anemia. TCRdb re-analysed the reads in MiXCR, keeping a single row per CDR3 protein. The sample has over 150,000 distinct CDR3 sequences, 55% to 65% seen once. Sample: sorted CD4+, CD8+, or CD8+CD57+ T cells (not recorded which) from PBMCs. Receptors originate from a human donor with aplastic anemia. Each CDR3 is given with its conserved first and last residue. A D gene is named only where the DNA matches it firmly. The size entry is marked missing in some rows and otherwise reads once, few, many or a size class.

d_gene: -; abundance: -; v_gene: TRBV7-8; j_gene: TRBJ1-1; CDR3aa: CASILDIRAFF; CDR3nt: TGTGCCAGCATCCTGGACATCAGGGCTTTCTTT
d_gene: TRBD1; abundance: -; v_gene: TRBV24-1; j_gene: TRBJ1-6; CDR3aa: CATRGTGEMSPLHF; CDR3nt: TGTGCCACCAGGGGGACAGGGGAGATGTCACCCCTCCACTTT
d_gene: -; abundance: many; v_gene: TRBV7-9; j_gene: TRBJ1-3; CDR3aa: CASSLRDRSGNTIYF; CDR3nt: TGTGCCAGCAGCCTCAGGGACCGCTCTGGAAACACCATATATTTT
d_gene: -; abundance: many; v_gene: TRBV29-1; j_gene: TRBJ1-1; CDR3aa: CSVHRGGDANTEAFF; CDR3nt: TGCAGCGTTCATAGGGGAGGCGATGCAAACACTGAAGCTTTCTTT
d_gene: -; abundance: -; v_gene: TRBV4-3; j_gene: TRBJ1-5; CDR3aa: CASSHQGKPQHF; CDR3nt: TGCGCCAGCAGCCACCAGGGGAAGCCCCAGCATTTT
d_gene: -; abundance: -; v_gene: TRBV7-2; j_gene: TRBJ2-1; CDR3aa: CASSSEASSYNEQFF; CDR3nt: TGTGCCAGCAGCTCCGAGGCCAGCTCCTACAATGAGCAGTTCTTC
d_gene: -; abundance: -; v_gene: TRBV20-1; j_gene: TRBJ2-7; CDR3aa: CSAGGVGYEQYF; CDR3nt: TGCAGTGCTGGCGGGGTGGGCTACGAGCAGTACTTC
d_gene: TRBD2; abundance: -; v_gene: TRBV2; j_gene: TRBJ2-3; CDR3aa: CASKERETSDTQYF; CDR3nt: TGTGCCAGCAAGGAGCGGGAGACGTCAGATACGCAGTATTTT
d_gene: -; abundance: -; v_gene: TRBV10-3; j_gene: TRBJ2-5; CDR3aa: CAISESSQAQGTQYF; CDR3nt: TGTGCCATCAGTGAGTCGAGTCAGGCCCAAGGGACCCAGTACTTC
d_gene: TRBD1; abundance: -; v_gene: TRBV5-5; j_gene: TRBJ1-6; CDR3aa: CASSSWTGENSPLHF; CDR3nt: TGCGCCAGCAGCTCCTGGACAGGGGAGAATTCACCCCTCCACTTT
d_gene: -; abundance: many; v_gene: TRBV5-6; j_gene: TRBJ1-2; CDR3aa: CASSLGSTNYGYTF; CDR3nt: TGTGCCAGCAGCTTGGGAAGTACTAACTATGGCTACACCTTC
d_gene: -; abundance: -; v_gene: TRBV27; j_gene: TRBJ1-2; CDR3aa: CASSLDSVYGYTF; CDR3nt: TGTGCCAGCAGTTTGGACAGCGTCTATGGCTACACCTTC
d_gene: TRBD1; abundance: many; v_gene: TRBV10-2; j_gene: TRBJ1-1; CDR3aa: CASSESTGGTEAFF; CDR3nt: TGCGCCAGCAGTGAGTCGACAGGGGGAACTGAAGCTTTCTTT
d_gene: -; abundance: many; v_gene: TRBV5-1; j_gene: TRBJ2-2; CDR3aa: CASSLGRELFF; CDR3nt: TGCGCCAGCAGCTTGGGAAGGGAGCTGTTTTTT
d_gene: -; abundance: -; v_gene: TRBV15; j_gene: TRBJ2-3; CDR3aa: CATSRDLSDTQYF; CDR3nt: TGTGCCACCAGCAGAGATCTCTCGGATACGCAGTATTTT
d_gene: TRBD2; abundance: few; v_gene: TRBV10-3; j_gene: TRBJ2-7; CDR3aa: CAISESSGRTYEQYF; CDR3nt: TGTGCCATCAGTGAGTCTAGCGGGAGAACCTACGAGCAGTACTTC
d_gene: -; abundance: -; v_gene: TRBV7-3; j_gene: TRBJ2-1; CDR3aa: CASSLGAGNEQFF; CDR3nt: TGTGCCAGCAGCTTAGGGGCGGGGAATGAGCAGTTCTTC
d_gene: TRBD2; abundance: once; v_gene: TRBV5-1; j_gene: TRBJ2-3; CDR3aa: CASSFSGGALDTQYF; CDR3nt: TGCGCCAGCAGCTTTAGCGGGGGGGCATTAGATACGCAGTATTTT
d_gene: TRBD2; abundance: -; v_gene: TRBV20-1; j_gene: TRBJ2-7; CDR3aa: CSARDSSGFTYEQYF; CDR3nt: TGCAGTGCTAGAGATAGTAGCGGGTTCACCTACGAGCAGTACTTC
d_gene: -; abundance: once; v_gene: TRBV7-2; j_gene: TRBJ1-1; CDR3aa: CASFLIGTEAFF; CDR3nt: TGTGCCAGCTTCCTCATAGGCACTGAAGCTTTCTTT
d_gene: -; abundance: few; v_gene: TRBV20-1; j_gene: TRBJ2-7; CDR3aa: CSASLPGRGLPYEQYF; CDR3nt: TGCAGTGCTTCTCTACCCGGGCGGGGCCTACCTTACGAGCAGTACTTC
d_gene: TRBD2; abundance: -; v_gene: TRBV19; j_gene: TRBJ2-2; CDR3aa: CASETSGDTGELFF; CDR3nt: TGTGCCAGCGAAACTAGCGGGGACACCGGGGAGCTGTTTTTT
d_gene: -; abundance: -; v_gene: TRBV12-3/TRBV12-4; j_gene: TRBJ2-7; CDR3aa: CASSALAPERYF; CDR3nt: TGTGCCAGCAGTGCGCTAGCACCAGAGCGGTACTTC
d_gene: TRBD1; abundance: -; v_gene: TRBV20-1; j_gene: TRBJ1-2; CDR3aa: CSATGQAESYGYTF; CDR3nt: TGCAGTGCTACCGGACAGGCGGAATCATATGGCTACACCTTC
d_gene: TRBD2; abundance: once; v_gene: TRBV5-1; j_gene: TRBJ2-7; CDR3aa: CASGSQPGLAGEYEQYF; CDR3nt: TGCGCCAGCGGCTCACAACCGGGACTAGCGGGAGAATACGAGCAGTACTTC
d_gene: TRBD1; abundance: -; v_gene: TRBV20-1; j_gene: TRBJ1-1; CDR3aa: CRGTGGLNTEAFF; CDR3nt: TGCAGGGGGACAGGGGGCCTGAACACTGAAGCTTTCTTT
d_gene: TRBD2; abundance: once; v_gene: TRBV24-1; j_gene: TRBJ2-7; CDR3aa: CATSPRGDEQYF; CDR3nt: TGTGCCACCAGTCCCCGGGGGGACGAGCAGTACTTC
d_gene: TRBD1; abundance: few; v_gene: TRBV2; j_gene: TRBJ2-4; CDR3aa: CASSARVQGKYF; CDR3nt: TGTGCCAGCAGTGCAAGGGTACAGGGGAAGTACTTC
d_gene: -; abundance: -; v_gene: TRBV27; j_gene: TRBJ1-4; CDR3aa: CASSLLAGSATNEKLFF; CDR3nt: TGTGCCAGCAGTTTGCTGGCGGGCAGTGCAACTAATGAAAAACTGTTTTTT
d_gene: TRBD1; abundance: many; v_gene: TRBV19; j_gene: TRBJ2-2; CDR3aa: CASSSRDRVYTGELFF; CDR3nt: TGTGCCAGTAGTAGCCGGGACAGGGTGTACACCGGGGAGCTGTTTTTT
d_gene: -; abundance: -; v_gene: TRBV2; j_gene: TRBJ2-7; CDR3aa: CASMLVEQYF; CDR3nt: TGTGCCAGCATGTTGGTCGAGCAGTACTTC
d_gene: -; abundance: once; v_gene: TRBV10-3; j_gene: TRBJ1-1; CDR3aa: CAISGDLMNTEAFF; CDR3nt: TGTGCCATCAGTGGAGACCTCATGAACACTGAAGCTTTCTTT
d_gene: TRBD1; abundance: once; v_gene: TRBV7-9; j_gene: TRBJ2-1; CDR3aa: CASRSTGSDEQFF; CDR3nt: TGTGCCAGCAGATCGACAGGGTCTGATGAGCAGTTCTTC
d_gene: -; abundance: -; v_gene: TRBV20-1; j_gene: TRBJ2-7; CDR3aa: CSARKNYEQYF; CDR3nt: TGCAGTGCTAGAAAGAATTACGAGCAGTACTTC
d_gene: TRBD2; abundance: many; v_gene: TRBV25-1; j_gene: TRBJ2-2; CDR3aa: CASSEYREVPGELFF; CDR3nt: TGTGCCAGCAGTGAATATCGGGAGGTTCCTGGGGAGCTGTTTTTT
d_gene: -; abundance: -; v_gene: TRBV5-1; j_gene: TRBJ1-2; CDR3aa: CASSLVSAGPNYGYTF; CDR3nt: TGCGCCAGCAGCTTGGTATCCGCAGGCCCTAACTATGGCTACACCTTC
d_gene: -; abundance: -; v_gene: TRBV10-3; j_gene: TRBJ1-6; CDR3aa: CAISESRATYNSPLHF; CDR3nt: TGTGCCATCAGTGAGTCTAGGGCCACCTATAATTCACCCCTCCACTTT
d_gene: -; abundance: -; v_gene: TRBV13; j_gene: TRBJ2-7; CDR3aa: CASSSGALLDEQYF; CDR3nt: TGTGCCAGCAGCTCCGGGGCTCTCCTGGACGAGCAGTACTTC
d_gene: TRBD1; abundance: -; v_gene: TRBV5-8; j_gene: TRBJ2-7; CDR3aa: CASRRQGASTEQYF; CDR3nt: TGTGCCAGCAGGAGACAGGGGGCATCGACCGAGCAGTACTTC
d_gene: TRBD1; abundance: few; v_gene: TRBV19; j_gene: TRBJ2-1; CDR3aa: CASSRSGQGMYNEQFF; CDR3nt: TGTGCCAGTAGTAGATCGGGACAGGGAATGTACAATGAGCAGTTCTTC
d_gene: -; abundance: -; v_gene: TRBV2; j_gene: TRBJ2-1; CDR3aa: CASSLGSEQFF; CDR3nt: TGTGCCAGCAGTTTAGGCAGTGAGCAGTTCTTC
d_gene: -; abundance: -; v_gene: TRBV2; j_gene: TRBJ1-4; CDR3aa: CASSPEEKLFF; CDR3nt: TGTGCCAGCAGTCCCGAAGAAAAACTGTTTTTT
d_gene: TRBD2; abundance: -; v_gene: TRBV24-1; j_gene: TRBJ2-5; CDR3aa: CATSAPGGRETQYF; CDR3nt: TGTGCCACCAGTGCGCCGGGAGGACGGGAGACCCAGTACTTC
d_gene: -; abundance: -; v_gene: TRBV14; j_gene: TRBJ1-2; CDR3aa: CASRQGLGYGYTF; CDR3nt: TGTGCCAGCCGCCAGGGACTGGGCTATGGCTACACCTTC
d_gene: TRBD1; abundance: -; v_gene: TRBV7-3; j_gene: TRBJ2-1; CDR3aa: CASSLRQGTKDEQFF; CDR3nt: TGTGCCAGCAGCCTACGACAGGGAACTAAGGATGAGCAGTTCTTC
d_gene: TRBD2; abundance: many; v_gene: TRBV5-4; j_gene: TRBJ2-3; CDR3aa: CASNLEVGTRATDTQYF; CDR3nt: TGTGCCAGCAACCTAGAGGTCGGGACTAGGGCCACAGATACGCAGTATTTT
d_gene: -; abundance: -; v_gene: TRBV10-3; j_gene: TRBJ1-3; CDR3aa: CAIRDRTEGNTIYF; CDR3nt: TGTGCCATCAGAGACCGGACTGAAGGAAACACCATATATTTT